This T cell receptor beta chain was captured in a study of blood T cell repertoires in COVID-19. Germline values: CDR1 SGHTS, CDR2 YDEGEE. This CDR3 region has 14 residues. Deletions cut 5 bases from V and 7 bases from J, with 13 bases between. In the study's own analysis: Amplified reference gene primers provided the basis for estimating nucleated cell counts. Sequenced by immunoSEQ multiplex PCR; TCRdb stores in-frame clones only, minus some. For V, J and clone size, that table is used; D and trimming come from the DNA. The sample has 76,000 or so clones; around 90% are singletons. The clonotype originates from a human donor in a cohort sampled during active COVID-19. V gene TRBV5-8 combines with J gene TRBJ1-6, with D possibly TRBD1 on 6 matching bases. Sequenced sample: peripheral blood. CDR3 in amino acids: CASRIQGSNSPLHF. In DNA, the CDR3 is TGTGCCAGCAGAATACAGGGCTCCAATTCACCCCTCCACTTT. Combining the CDR3 with reference TRBV5-8 and TRBJ1-6 gives the whole variable domain EAGVTQSPTHLIKTRGQQATLRCSPISGHTSVYWYQQALGLGLQFLLWYDEGEERNRGNFPPRFSGRQFPNYSSELNVNALELEDSALYLCASRIQGSNSPLHFGNGTRLTVT.